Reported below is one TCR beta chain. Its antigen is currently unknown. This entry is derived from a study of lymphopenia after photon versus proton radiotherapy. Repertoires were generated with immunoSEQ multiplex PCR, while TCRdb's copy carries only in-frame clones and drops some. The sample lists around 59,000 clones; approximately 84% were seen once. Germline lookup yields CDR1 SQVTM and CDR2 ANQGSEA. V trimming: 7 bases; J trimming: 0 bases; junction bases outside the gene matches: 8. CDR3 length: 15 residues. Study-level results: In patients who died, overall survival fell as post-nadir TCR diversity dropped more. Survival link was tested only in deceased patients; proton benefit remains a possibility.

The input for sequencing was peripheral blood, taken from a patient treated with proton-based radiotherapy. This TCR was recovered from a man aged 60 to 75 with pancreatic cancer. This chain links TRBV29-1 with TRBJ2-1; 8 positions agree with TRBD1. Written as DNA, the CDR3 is TGCAGCGCCAGGACAGGGATGAGCTCCTACAATGAGCAGTTCTTC. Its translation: CSARTGMSSYNEQFF.